This T cell receptor (beta chain) was retrieved from a study of human T cells and chemical hapten exposure. MiXCR, applied by TCRdb to the RACE reads, yields one record per CDR3 protein. The repertoire has about 380,000 distinct CDR3 sequences, around 6% of them found once; the top ten carry around 6.1%. Specified time point: patch test 2, 6 weeks after DPC sensitization. Treatment here: therapeutic diphenylcyclopropenone sensitization with weekly scalp DPC. The material sequenced was whole blood, taken in connection with sensitization to the hapten diphenylcyclopropenone (DPC). The clonotype comes from a woman aged 18-35 years with alopecia areata. Some clones in this sample may be carry-over from other donors' samples.

CDR3 DNA sequence: TGTGCCAGCAGCTTGGGCCAGACGGGCAATAGCAATCAGCCCCAGCATTTT. It yields the protein CASSLGQTGNSNQPQHF. The genes are TRBV5-6 and TRBJ1-5; no clear D. The V end was cut by 0 bases, the J end by 0 bases, with 13 bases between. This CDR3 is built from 17 residues. Germline lookup yields CDR1 SGHDT and CDR2 YYEEEE. Looking up the rest from reference TRBV5-6 and TRBJ1-5 gives the full variable domain: DAGVTQSPTHLIKTRGQQVTLRCSPKSGHDTVSWYQQALGQGPQFIFQYYEEEERQRGNFPDRFSGHQFPNYSSELNVNALLLGDSALYLCASSLGQTGNSNQPQHFGDGTRLSIL.